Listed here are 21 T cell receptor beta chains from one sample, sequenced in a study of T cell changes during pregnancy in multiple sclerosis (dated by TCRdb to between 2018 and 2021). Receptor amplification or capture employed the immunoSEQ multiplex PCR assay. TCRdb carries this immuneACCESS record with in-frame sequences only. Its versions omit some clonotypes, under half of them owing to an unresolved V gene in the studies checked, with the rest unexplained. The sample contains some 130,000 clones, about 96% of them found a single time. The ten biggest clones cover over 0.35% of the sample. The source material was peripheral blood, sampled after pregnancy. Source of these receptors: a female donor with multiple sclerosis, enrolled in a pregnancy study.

CDR3 amino acids: CASSERGRSYEQYF. The CDR3 DNA reads TGTGCCAGCAGTGAAAGAGGTCGCTCCTACGAGCAGTACTTC. This rearrangement joins TRBV2 to TRBJ2-7, with no clear D. The CDR3 has 14 residues. Germline V gene lookup returns CDR1 SNHLY and CDR2 FYNNEI. Trimming stripped 2 bases from V and 0 bases from J, with 8 bases between.

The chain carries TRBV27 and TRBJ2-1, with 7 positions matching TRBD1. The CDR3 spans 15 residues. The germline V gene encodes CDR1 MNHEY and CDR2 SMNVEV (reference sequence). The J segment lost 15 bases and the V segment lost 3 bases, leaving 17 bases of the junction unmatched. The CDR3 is CASSFTGDLTPTRFF. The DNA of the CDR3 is TGTGCCAGCAGTTTTACAGGGGACCTAACCCCCACTCGGTTCTTC.

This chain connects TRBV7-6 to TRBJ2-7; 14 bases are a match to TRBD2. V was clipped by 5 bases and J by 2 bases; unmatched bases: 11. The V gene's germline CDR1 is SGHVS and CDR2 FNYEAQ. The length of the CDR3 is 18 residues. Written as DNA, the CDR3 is TGTGCCAGCAGCCCGACTAGCGGGAGGGCCAGGTCCCCCTACGAGCAGTACTTC. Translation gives CASSPTSGRARSPYEQYF.

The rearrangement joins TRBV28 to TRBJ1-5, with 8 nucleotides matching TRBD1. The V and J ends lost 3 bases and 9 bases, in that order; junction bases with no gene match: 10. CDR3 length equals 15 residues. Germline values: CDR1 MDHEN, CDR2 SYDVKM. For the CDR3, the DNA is TGTGCCAGCAGTTTTGAGACAGGGGAGATTGGGCCCCAGCATTTT. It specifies CASSFETGEIGPQHF.

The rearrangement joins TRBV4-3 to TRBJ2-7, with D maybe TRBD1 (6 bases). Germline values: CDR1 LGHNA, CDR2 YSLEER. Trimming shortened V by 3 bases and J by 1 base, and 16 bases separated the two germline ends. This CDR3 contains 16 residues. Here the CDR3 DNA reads TGCGCCAGCAGCCAGGCCCCCGGGACACAGTCCTACGAGCAGTACTTC. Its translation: CASSQAPGTQSYEQYF.

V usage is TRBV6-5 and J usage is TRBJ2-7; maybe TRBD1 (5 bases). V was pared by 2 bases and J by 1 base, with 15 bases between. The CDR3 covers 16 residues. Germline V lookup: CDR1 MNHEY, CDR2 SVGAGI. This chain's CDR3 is CASSYTSQAGSYEQYF. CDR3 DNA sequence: TGTGCCAGCAGTTACACCAGTCAGGCAGGGTCCTACGAGCAGTACTTC.

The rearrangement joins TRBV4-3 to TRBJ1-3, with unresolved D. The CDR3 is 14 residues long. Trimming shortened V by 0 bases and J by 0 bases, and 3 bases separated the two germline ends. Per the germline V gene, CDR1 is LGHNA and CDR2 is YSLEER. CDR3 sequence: CASSQESSGNTIYF. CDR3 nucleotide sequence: TGCGCCAGCAGCCAAGAGAGCTCTGGAAACACCATATATTTT.

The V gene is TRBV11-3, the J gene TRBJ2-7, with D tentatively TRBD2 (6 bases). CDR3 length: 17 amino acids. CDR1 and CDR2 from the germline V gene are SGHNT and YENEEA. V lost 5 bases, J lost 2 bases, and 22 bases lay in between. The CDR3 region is CASSLQGGIPAPYEQYF. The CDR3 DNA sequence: TGTGCCAGCAGCCTCCAGGGCGGGATTCCTGCTCCCTACGAGCAGTACTTC.

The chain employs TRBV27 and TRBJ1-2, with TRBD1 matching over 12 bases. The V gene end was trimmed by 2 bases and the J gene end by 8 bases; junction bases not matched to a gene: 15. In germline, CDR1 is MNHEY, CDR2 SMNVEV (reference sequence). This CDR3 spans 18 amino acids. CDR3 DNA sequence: TGTGCCAGCAGTTTAATTTTTGGTCGGGACAGGGGGCACGAAGGCTACACCTTC. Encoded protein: CASSLIFGRDRGHEGYTF.

CDR3 bases: TGTGCCAGTAGTAACCAACTAGCGGGAGTCAACAATGAGCAGTTCTTC. This codes for CASSNQLAGVNNEQFF. This rearrangement joins TRBV19 to TRBJ2-1, with 11 bases identical to TRBD2. V shed 4 bases and J 5 bases; nucleotides not matched to a gene: 7. The CDR3 extends over 16 amino acids. The germline gives CDR1 LNHDA, CDR2 SQIVND (reference sequence).

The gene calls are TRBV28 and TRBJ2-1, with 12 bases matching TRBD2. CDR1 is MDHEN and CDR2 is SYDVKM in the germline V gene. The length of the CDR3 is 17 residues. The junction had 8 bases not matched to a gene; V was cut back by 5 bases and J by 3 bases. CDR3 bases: TGTGCCAGCAGTCCGCTTCGACTAGCGGGAGTCTACAATGAGCAGTTCTTC. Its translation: CASSPLRLAGVYNEQFF.

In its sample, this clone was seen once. The CDR3 bases are TGTGCCAGCAGGGGGCGGACAGATAACACCGGGGAGCTGTTTTTT. Its protein is CASRGRTDNTGELFF. The chain combines TRBV27 with TRBJ2-2; possible D gene TRBD1, 6 bases. This CDR3 region has 15 residues. Germline V gene data show CDR1 as MNHEY and CDR2 as SMNVEV (reference sequence). Trimming cost V 6 bases and J 2 bases, with 13 bases left between them.

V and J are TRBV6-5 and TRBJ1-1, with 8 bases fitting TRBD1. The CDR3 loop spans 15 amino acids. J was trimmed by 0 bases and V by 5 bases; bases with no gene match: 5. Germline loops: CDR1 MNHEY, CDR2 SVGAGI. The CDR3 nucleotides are TGTGCCAGCAGTCCCGGGACAGGTATGAACACTGAAGCTTTCTTT. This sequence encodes CASSPGTGMNTEAFF.

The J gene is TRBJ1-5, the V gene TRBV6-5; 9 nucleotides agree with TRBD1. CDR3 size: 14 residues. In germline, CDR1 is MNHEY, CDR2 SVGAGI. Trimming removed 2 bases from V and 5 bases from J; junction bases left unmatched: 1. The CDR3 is CASSYGTGHQPQHF. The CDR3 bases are TGTGCCAGCAGTTACGGGACAGGGCATCAGCCCCAGCATTTT.

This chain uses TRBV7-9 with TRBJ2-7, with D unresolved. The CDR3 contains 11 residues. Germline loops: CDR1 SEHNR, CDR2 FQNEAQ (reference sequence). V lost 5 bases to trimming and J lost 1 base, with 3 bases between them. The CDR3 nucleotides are TGTGCCAGCAGCCCTTCCTACGAGCAGTACTTC. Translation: CASSPSYEQYF.

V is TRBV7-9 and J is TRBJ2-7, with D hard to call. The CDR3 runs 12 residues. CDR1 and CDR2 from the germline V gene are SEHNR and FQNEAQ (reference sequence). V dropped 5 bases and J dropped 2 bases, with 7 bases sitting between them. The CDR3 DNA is TGTGCCAGCAGCCGTACTACCTACGAGCAGTACTTC. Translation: CASSRTTYEQYF.

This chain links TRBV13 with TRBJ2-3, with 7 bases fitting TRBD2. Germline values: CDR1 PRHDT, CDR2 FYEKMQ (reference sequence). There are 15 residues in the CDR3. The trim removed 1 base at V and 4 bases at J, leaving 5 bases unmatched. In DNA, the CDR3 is TGTGCCAGCAGCTTAGCGGGGGGAGTGTCAGATACGCAGTATTTT. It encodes CASSLAGGVSDTQYF. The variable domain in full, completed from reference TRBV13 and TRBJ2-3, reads AAGVIQSPRHLIKEKRETATLKCYPIPRHDTVYWYQQGPGQDPQFLISFYEKMQSDKGSIPDRFSAQQFSDYHSELNMSSLELGDSALYFCASSLAGGVSDTQYFGPGTRLTVL.

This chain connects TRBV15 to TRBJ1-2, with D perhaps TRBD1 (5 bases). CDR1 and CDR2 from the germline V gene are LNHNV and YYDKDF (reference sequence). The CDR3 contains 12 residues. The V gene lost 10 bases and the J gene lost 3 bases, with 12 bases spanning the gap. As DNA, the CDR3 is TGTGCCAGCAGAGGGGCTCACTATGGCTACACCTTC. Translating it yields CASRGAHYGYTF.

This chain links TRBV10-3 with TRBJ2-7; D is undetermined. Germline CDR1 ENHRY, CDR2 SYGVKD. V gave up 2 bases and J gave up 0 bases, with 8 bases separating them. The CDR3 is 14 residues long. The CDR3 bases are TGTGCCATCAGTGAGGGCAGTTCCTCCTACGAGCAGTACTTC. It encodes CAISEGSSSYEQYF.

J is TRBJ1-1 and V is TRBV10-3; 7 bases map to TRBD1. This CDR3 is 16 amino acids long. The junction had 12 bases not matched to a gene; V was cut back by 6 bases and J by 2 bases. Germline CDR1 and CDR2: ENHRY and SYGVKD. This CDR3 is CAIRVERGQSNTEAFF. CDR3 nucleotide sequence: TGTGCCATCAGGGTCGAGAGGGGACAGTCTAACACTGAAGCTTTCTTT.

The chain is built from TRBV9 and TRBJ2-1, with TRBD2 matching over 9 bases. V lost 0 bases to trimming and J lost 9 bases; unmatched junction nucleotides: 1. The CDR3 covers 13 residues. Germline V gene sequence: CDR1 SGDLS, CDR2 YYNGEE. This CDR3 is CASSVGLAAEQFF. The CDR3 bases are TGTGCCAGCAGCGTAGGACTAGCGGCTGAGCAGTTCTTC.